Below are 12 T cell receptor beta chains sequenced from a single sample in a study of shared clonotypes between healthy human individuals. Some clones are missing from TCRdb's copy, which holds only in-frame ones; the method was immunoSEQ multiplex PCR. This sample yields around 2.3 million clones, of which under 97% are seen a single time; about 0.13% belongs to the top ten. The sequenced sample was naive CD4+ T cells sorted from blood. As to subset: CD45RA+ positively selected. Receptors were obtained from a man between 18 and 29 years old in good health.

Details on this clone: Sequence at one end of the junction differs from germline and may be a read error. This chain connects TRBV4-1 to TRBJ2-7, with 8 nucleotides matching TRBD2. Germline values: CDR1 MGHRA, CDR2 YSYEKL. The CDR3 runs 11 residues. The CDR3 coding sequence is TGCGCCAGCAGCCAATCGGGACTAGTCCACTTC. Its translation: CASSQSGLVHF.

The chain uses TRBV4-3 and TRBJ2-3; TRBD2 matches 7 bases. Per germline, CDR1 LGHNA and CDR2 YSLEER. Germline trimming cut 3 bases from V and 4 bases from J; bases unmatched to any gene: 7. This CDR3 has 15 residues. For the CDR3, the DNA is TGCGCCAGCAGCCAGACCGTGGGGGGGGCAGATACGCAGTATTTT. Translating it yields CASSQTVGGADTQYF.

This rearrangement joins TRBV5-5 to TRBJ1-1, with D uncertain. V lost 2 bases and J lost 2, with 7 bases in between. Germline V gene sequence: CDR1 SGHKS, CDR2 YYEKEE (reference sequence). This CDR3 comprises 13 residues. CDR3 nucleotide sequence: TGTGCCAGCAGCTTCACCGGAAACACTGAAGCTTTCTTT. Its translation: CASSFTGNTEAFF.

This chain links TRBV10-3 with TRBJ2-1; TRBD1 matches at 10 bases. The V gene's germline CDR1 is ENHRY and CDR2 SYGVKD. V was pared by 0 bases and J by 12 bases, with 2 bases of the junction left unmatched. This CDR3 has 13 residues. The CDR3 coding sequence is TGTGCCATCAGTGAGTCGAGGGACAGGGGGCAGTTCTTC. Encoded protein: CAISESRDRGQFF.

The chain links TRBV6-5 to TRBJ2-7; the match to TRBD1 covers 8 bases. Germline assignment: CDR1 MNHEY and CDR2 SVGAGI. V was pared by 4 bases and J by 7 bases, with 6 bases of the junction left unmatched. This CDR3 region has 13 residues. The CDR3 DNA sequence: TGTGCCAGCAGTTCAGGGGGCCCTCGTGAGCAGTACTTC. Encoded protein: CASSSGGPREQYF.

The chain couples TRBV11-2 to TRBJ2-1, with D possibly matching TRBD1 (5 bases). CDR3 length equals 19 residues. Between the trimmed V and J ends, which lost 3 bases and 5 bases, there was a span of 26 bases. Germline V CDR1 and CDR2: SGHAT, FQNNGV. The CDR3 loop is CASSLAWGSNPRSDNEQFF. In DNA form, the CDR3 reads TGTGCCAGCAGCTTGGCGTGGGGCAGCAACCCCAGATCTGACAATGAGCAGTTCTTC.

The chain employs TRBV29-1 and TRBJ2-1, with D possibly being TRBD1 (5 bases). V shed 4 bases and J shed 6 bases, with 19 bases lying between them. CDR1 and CDR2 from the germline V gene are SQVTM and ANQGSEA. CDR3 length: 15 residues. The CDR3, as DNA: TGCAGCGTTGGGGGCGGACCGCCTACTGTCAATGAGCAGTTCTTC. Protein product: CSVGGGPPTVNEQFF.

This chain uses TRBV2 with TRBJ1-5; no clear D gene. The CDR3 totals 17 residues. Deletions cut 1 base from V and 0 bases from J, with 13 bases between. Germline V gene sequence: CDR1 SNHLY, CDR2 FYNNEI. The DNA for the CDR3 is TGTGCCAGCAGTGAAGAGGGTCCGCTCCTTAGCAATCAGCCCCAGCATTTT. It yields the protein CASSEEGPLLSNQPQHF.

The chain joins TRBV6-9 to TRBJ1-5; no definite D call. Trimming took 10 bases from V and 11 from J, leaving 9 bases between them. This CDR3 is built from 9 residues. Germline CDR1 is MNHGY and CDR2 is SVAAGI. CDR3 in DNA: TGTGCCATCCAGAGGGCCCAGCATTTT. Its translation: CAIQRAQHF.

The chain has TRBV7-9 and TRBJ2-5, with 13 bases identical to TRBD2. CDR3 size: 15 residues. With 5 bases clipped from V and 4 bases from J, the junction kept 4 bases outside the gene matches. The germline gives CDR1 SEHNR, CDR2 FQNEAQ (reference sequence). The CDR3 reads CASSPRLAGGETQYF. CDR3 nucleotides: TGTGCCAGCAGCCCTAGACTAGCGGGAGGAGAGACCCAGTACTTC.

Turning to this clone: Other nucleotide sequences from this sample produce the same CDR3. The V gene is TRBV30, the J gene TRBJ2-7; 12 bases map to TRBD2. This CDR3 contains 14 residues. Germline CDR1 reads GTSNPN; CDR2 reads SVGIG (reference sequence). With 3 bases clipped from V and 4 bases from J, the junction kept 4 bases outside the gene matches. CDR3 residues: CAWSLAGGPYEQYF. CDR3 nucleotides: TGTGCCTGGAGCCTAGCGGGAGGGCCGTACGAGCAGTACTTC.

The CDR3, as DNA: TGTGCCAGCGGCCGGGACAGCGCTGAAAAACTGTTTTTT. Its protein product is CASGRDSAEKLFF. The V gene is TRBV2, the J gene TRBJ1-4, with 7 bases lining up with TRBD1. This CDR3 spans 13 amino acids. J was trimmed by 7 bases and V by 8 bases; bases with no gene match: 7. Germline V gives CDR1 SNHLY, CDR2 FYNNEI.